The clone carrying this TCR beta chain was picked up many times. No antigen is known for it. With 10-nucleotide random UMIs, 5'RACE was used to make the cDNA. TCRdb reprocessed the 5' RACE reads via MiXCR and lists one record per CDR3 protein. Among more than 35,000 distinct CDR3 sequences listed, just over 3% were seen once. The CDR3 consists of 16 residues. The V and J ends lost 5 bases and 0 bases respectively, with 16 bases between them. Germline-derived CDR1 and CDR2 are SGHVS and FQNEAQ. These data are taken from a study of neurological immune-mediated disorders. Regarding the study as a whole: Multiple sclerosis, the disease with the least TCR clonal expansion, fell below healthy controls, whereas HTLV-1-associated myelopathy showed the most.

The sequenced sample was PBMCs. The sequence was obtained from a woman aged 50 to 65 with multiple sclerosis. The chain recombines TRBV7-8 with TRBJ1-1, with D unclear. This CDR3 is CASSGNSVDLNTEAFF. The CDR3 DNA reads TGTGCCAGCAGCGGAAACTCAGTGGACCTGAACACTGAAGCTTTCTTT.